Below, 24 T cell receptor beta chains from the same sample are listed, as sequenced in a study of control samples from healthy donors and cancer patients. Clones were sequenced by immunoSEQ multiplex PCR, and TCRdb holds only the in-frame ones, with some missing. Among around 230,000 clones listed, roughly 94% were seen once. Sequencing used blood. All receptors derive from a man between 50 and 59 years old in good health.

This sequence joins TRBV18 and TRBJ1-4; D is ambiguous. Deletions cut 4 bases from V and 6 bases from J, with 18 bases between. The CDR3 extends over 16 amino acids. Germline V gene data show CDR1 as KGHSH and CDR2 as LQKENI. The CDR3 reads CASSLVYRGVDEKLFF. The CDR3, as DNA: TGTGCCAGCTCACTAGTCTACAGAGGTGTAGATGAAAAACTGTTTTTT.

This chain uses TRBV5-4 with TRBJ2-7, with TRBD1 matching 7 bases. The germline V gene encodes CDR1 SGHNT and CDR2 YYREEE (reference sequence). The CDR3 covers 14 residues. Trimming at V came to 1 base and at J to 5 bases, leaving 6 bases not matched to a gene. DNA for the CDR3: TGTGCCAGCAGCTTGAGGGGACAGTTCAACGAGCAGTACTTC. Translation: CASSLRGQFNEQYF. The complete variable domain, with remaining parts taken from reference TRBV5-4 and TRBJ2-7, reads ETGVTQSPTHLIKTRGQQVTLRCSSQSGHNTVSWYQQALGQGPQFIFQYYREEENGRGNFPPRFSGLQFPNYSSELNVNALELDDSALYLCASSLRGQFNEQYFGPGTRLTVT.

The rearrangement joins TRBV19 to TRBJ2-7; 10 bases match TRBD1. V trimming: 1 base; J trimming: 7 bases; junction bases outside the gene matches: 10. Germline V CDR1 and CDR2: LNHDA, SQIVND (reference sequence). This CDR3 has 16 amino acids. The CDR3 DNA reads as TGTGCCAGTAGTATAGCAAGGGGACAGGGGAGATGGGAGCAGTACTTC. Its protein product is CASSIARGQGRWEQYF.

The rearrangement uses TRBV5-3 and TRBJ1-5; 8 nucleotides line up with TRBD1. TRBV5-3 counts as an open reading frame of uncertain function. The V gene end was trimmed by 4 bases and the J gene end by 6 bases; junction bases not matched to a gene: 15. The CDR3 consists of 17 residues. The CDR3 DNA is TGTGCCAGAAGCGGGGGGACAGGCCTAAAGCCCCGTCAGCCCCAGCATTTT. Protein: CARSGGTGLKPRQPQHF.

This sequence joins TRBV5-5 and TRBJ2-7; D unresolved. The germline gives CDR1 SGHKS, CDR2 YYEKEE (reference sequence). V was trimmed by 1 base and J by 3 bases, leaving 8 bases between them. This CDR3 is 13 amino acids long. The CDR3 reads CASSLKGGYEQYF. Here the CDR3 DNA reads TGTGCCAGCAGCTTGAAGGGCGGCTACGAGCAGTACTTC.

This clone was found once. The DNA for the CDR3 is TGTGCTAGTGCTCTGAGCATAGGGGACAGTTCTGGAAACACCATATATTTT. It translates to CASALSIGDSSGNTIYF. The J gene is TRBJ1-3, the V gene TRBV12-5, with 7 bases matching TRBD1. The CDR3 is made up of 17 amino acids. After removal of 7 bases from V and 1 base from J, the junction contained 13 bases not matched to a gene. CDR1 is LGHNT and CDR2 is FRNRAP in the germline V gene.

The chain couples TRBV15 to TRBJ2-2; D is ambiguous. The CDR3 runs 16 residues. V lost 3 bases, J lost 5 bases, and 16 bases lay in between. The V gene's germline CDR1 is LNHNV and CDR2 YYDKDF (reference sequence). CDR3 in amino acids: CATSSQSYLDTGELFF. CDR3 coding DNA: TGTGCCACCAGCAGTCAATCGTATCTGGATACCGGGGAGCTGTTTTTT.

This chain links TRBV19 with TRBJ1-2, with D possibly TRBD1 on 5 matching bases. Germline CDR1 LNHDA, CDR2 SQIVND (reference sequence). Trimming took off 4 bases at V and 3 bases at J, with 15 bases between the two ends. This CDR3 region has 15 residues. The CDR3 DNA reads as TGTGCCAGTAGTACCCGAAACAGGCCATACTATGGCTACACCTTC. As protein: CASSTRNRPYYGYTF.

The V and J genes are TRBV9 and TRBJ1-1; TRBD1 matches at 12 bases. The CDR3 is made up of 15 amino acids. The germline gives CDR1 SGDLS, CDR2 YYNGEE. Trimming at V came to 4 bases and at J to 7 bases, leaving 8 bases not matched to a gene. CDR3 protein: CASSPPGTGGGEAFF. The CDR3 DNA sequence: TGTGCCAGCAGCCCCCCCGGGACAGGGGGCGGTGAAGCTTTCTTT.

The rearrangement joins TRBV4-3 to TRBJ2-2, with 9 bases matching TRBD1. The CDR3 extends over 21 amino acids. The germline CDR1 and CDR2 sequences are LGHNA and YSLEER. J was trimmed by 2 bases and V by 0 bases; bases with no gene match: 16. Written as DNA, the CDR3 is TGCGCCAGCAGCCAAGAGAACTTCGTAGTGGGGACAGGGCTAAACACCGGGGAGCTGTTTTTT. Translated: CASSQENFVVGTGLNTGELFF.

This rearrangement joins TRBV5-1 to TRBJ1-4; D remains unclear. CDR1 and CDR2 (germline): SGHRS, YFSETQ. This CDR3 is 13 amino acids long. Trimming left V 0 bases short and J 5 bases short, with 5 bases between. The DNA of the CDR3 is TGCGCCAGCAGCTTGGACAAAAATGAAAAACTGTTTTTT. Translating it yields CASSLDKNEKLFF.

The rearrangement joins TRBV10-2 to TRBJ2-2; D is possibly TRBD2 (5 bases). The CDR3 loop spans 14 amino acids. V lost 7 bases, J lost 2 bases, and 11 bases lay in between. The V gene's germline CDR1 is WSHSY and CDR2 SAAADI. CDR3 coding DNA: TGCGCCAGCATCCCCGGGGATAACACCGGGGAGCTGTTTTTT. As protein: CASIPGDNTGELFF.

The chain uses TRBV20-1 and TRBJ1-1; D gene unclear. Germline CDR1 reads DFQATT; CDR2 reads SNEGSKA (reference sequence). This CDR3 is built from 11 residues. V shed 6 bases and J shed 9 bases, with 14 bases lying between them. CDR3 nucleotides: TGCAGTGCACGGCCCACGAGGAAAGCTTTCTTT. It codes for CSARPTRKAFF.

The chain links TRBV19 to TRBJ2-2; the match to TRBD2 covers 7 bases. CDR1 is LNHDA, CDR2 SQIVND, per germline (reference sequence). Trimming removed 1 base from V and 5 bases from J; junction bases left unmatched: 4. This CDR3 is 15 amino acids long. The CDR3 reads CASSIVGGGTGELFF. The CDR3 DNA sequence: TGTGCCAGTAGTATAGTCGGGGGAGGGACCGGGGAGCTGTTTTTT.

The CDR3 sequence: CASSPATGGSGGYTF. The CDR3 bases are TGTGCCAGCAGTCCAGCGACAGGGGGCAGCGGTGGCTACACCTTC. This chain uses TRBV5-5 with TRBJ1-2; the match to TRBD1 covers 10 bases. The germline CDR1 and CDR2 sequences are SGHKS and YYEKEE (reference sequence). This CDR3 spans 15 amino acids. Trimming cost V 5 bases and J 7 bases; bases outside gene matches: 11. The variable domain in full, with the rest retrieved from reference TRBV5-5 and TRBJ1-2, is DAGVTQSPTHLIKTRGQQVTLRCSPISGHKSVSWYQQVLGQGPQFIFQYYEKEERGRGNFPDRFSARQFPNYSSELNVNALLLGDSALYLCASSPATGGSGGYTFGSGTRLTVV.

This clone was seen once. The chain recombines TRBV11-2 with TRBJ1-4; 7 positions match TRBD1. Germline V gene data show CDR1 as SGHAT and CDR2 as FQNNGV. The CDR3 is 15 residues long. Trimming took 0 bases from V and 6 from J; bases not matched to a gene: 4. CDR3 DNA sequence: TGTGCCAGCAGCTTAGAAGGGGGCCGATATGAAAAACTGTTTTTT. Translated: CASSLEGGRYEKLFF. Looking up the rest from reference TRBV11-2 and TRBJ1-4 gives the full variable domain: EAGVAQSPRYKIIEKRQSVAFWCNPISGHATLYWYQQILGQGPKLLIQFQNNGVVDDSQLPKDRFSAERLKGVDSTLKIQPAKLEDSAVYLCASSLEGGRYEKLFFGSGTQLSVL.

This chain uses TRBV3-1 (or the pseudogene TRBV3-2) with TRBJ1-6; D is ambiguous. Trimming removed 4 bases at V and 10 bases at J, with 11 bases between. CDR1 is LGHDT and CDR2 is YNNKEL in the germline V gene (reference sequence). The CDR3 runs to 13 residues. CDR3 sequence reads: CASSPPGESPLHF. The CDR3 DNA is TGTGCCAGCAGCCCCCCGGGTGAATCACCCCTCCACTTT.

The chain joins TRBV3-1 (or the pseudogene TRBV3-2) to TRBJ1-1, with D perhaps TRBD1 (6 bases). Trimming left V 4 bases short and J 2 bases short, with 17 bases between. The CDR3 loop spans 16 amino acids. Germline CDR1 LGHDT, CDR2 YNNKEL (reference sequence). CDR3 residues: CASSLERGITNTEAFF. The CDR3 DNA is TGTGCCAGCAGCCTGGAGAGGGGGATAACCAACACTGAAGCTTTCTTT.

The rearrangement links TRBV7-9 to TRBJ2-5; D is undetermined. The CDR3 is 12 residues long. V lost 7 bases and J lost 5, with 11 bases in between. Germline V gene sequence: CDR1 SEHNR, CDR2 FQNEAQ (reference sequence). Here the CDR3 reads CASTSILETQYF. The DNA of the CDR3 is TGTGCCAGCACTTCAATTTTGGAGACCCAGTACTTC. Using reference TRBV7-9 and TRBJ2-5 for the parts outside the CDR3, the full variable domain is DTGVSQNPRHKITKRGQNVTFRCDPISEHNRLYWYRQTLGQGPEFLTYFQNEAQLEKSRLLSDRFSAERPKGSFSTLEIQRTEQGDSAMYLCASTSILETQYFGPGTRLLVL.

The rearrangement links TRBV7-3 to TRBJ1-4, with 7 nucleotides matching TRBD1. Germline CDR1 and CDR2: SGHTA and FQGTGA. The trim removed 2 bases at V and 0 bases at J, leaving 3 bases unmatched. The CDR3 is made up of 16 amino acids. Here the CDR3 reads CASSLSDRTTNEKLFF. CDR3 sequence (DNA): TGTGCCAGCAGCTTATCGGACAGGACAACTAATGAAAAACTGTTTTTT.

The rearrangement joins TRBV18 to TRBJ1-3; D might be TRBD1 (6 bases). In germline, CDR1 is KGHSH, CDR2 LQKENI. Deletions cut 2 bases from V and 2 bases from J, with 16 bases between. The CDR3 is 17 residues long. The CDR3 bases are TGTGCCAGCTCACCATCGGGAGGACAGTTGCCTGGAAACACCATATATTTT. It specifies CASSPSGGQLPGNTIYF. Drawing the rest from reference TRBV18 and TRBJ1-3, the complete variable domain is NAGVMQNPRHLVRRRGQEARLRCSPMKGHSHVYWYRQLPEEGLKFMVYLQKENIIDESGMPKERFSAEFPKEGPSILRIQQVVRGDSAAYFCASSPSGGQLPGNTIYFGEGSWLTVV.

As to this clone: The same CDR3 also results from other DNA sequences found in this sample. The rearrangement uses TRBV3-1 (or the pseudogene TRBV3-2) and TRBJ1-5, with D possibly TRBD1 on 5 matching bases. The germline V gene has CDR1 LGHDT and CDR2 YNNKEL (reference sequence). This CDR3 spans 13 amino acids. Trimming removed 1 base at V and 5 bases at J, with 6 bases between. The CDR3 spells CASSQGGDQPQHF. The DNA of the CDR3 is TGTGCCAGCAGCCAAGGAGGGGATCAGCCCCAGCATTTT.

V and J are TRBV5-1 and TRBJ1-5, with a weak D call TRBD1 (5 bases). Trimming shortened V by 5 bases and J by 5 bases, and 20 bases separated the two germline ends. Germline V gives CDR1 SGHRS, CDR2 YFSETQ. There are 16 residues in the CDR3. CDR3 nucleotide sequence: TGCGCCAGCAGAAACACCGGGACGAGGGATGATCAGCCCCAGCATTTT. Amino acid sequence: CASRNTGTRDDQPQHF.

V and J are TRBV18 and TRBJ1-2; TRBD1 matches at 10 bases. With 5 bases clipped from V and 6 bases from J, the junction kept 12 bases outside the gene matches. Germline V CDR1 and CDR2: KGHSH, LQKENI. CDR3 size: 16 residues. CDR3 sequence: CASSSRTPGTGDGYTF. In DNA form, the CDR3 reads TGTGCCAGCTCATCCCGTACCCCCGGGACAGGGGATGGCTACACCTTC.